This entry lists 25 T cell receptor beta chains sequenced from one sample in a study of shared clonotypes between healthy human individuals (dated by TCRdb to about 2020). The library was produced with the immunoSEQ multiplex PCR assay. In TCRdb, the immuneACCESS table is reduced to in-frame sequences with V and J assigned. These tables do not hold every clone; where another copy was compared, an unresolved V gene accounts for under half, and the others remain unexplained. The sample profile shows roughly 2 million clones; approximately 95% of them were found once. 0.13% of the sample is in the top ten clones. The sequencing input was naive CD4+ T cells sorted from blood. The cell subset or site label of this sample denotes: CD45RA+ positively selected. All receptors derive from a man aged 18 to 30 in good health.

Notes on this clone: Mismatch with germline at one junction end may stem from a read error. The sample holds other DNA sequences that translate to the same CDR3. The chain employs TRBV6-6 and TRBJ2-7, with TRBD1 matching over 11 bases. The CDR3 spans 15 residues. Germline assignment: CDR1 MNHNY and CDR2 SVGAGI (reference sequence). The chain's CDR3 is CASSSGQGAMHEQYF. CDR3 DNA sequence: TGTGCCAGCAGCTCCGGACAGGGGGCAATGCACGAGCAGTACTTT.

This rearrangement joins TRBV2 to TRBJ1-3; D uncertain. The CDR3 is made up of 14 amino acids. The V end was cut by 4 bases, the J end by 0 bases, with 7 bases between. The germline V gene has CDR1 SNHLY and CDR2 FYNNEI. CDR3 sequence: CASSGSYSGNTIYF. The DNA for the CDR3 is TGTGCCAGCAGTGGTTCCTACTCTGGAAACACCATATATTTT.

The V gene is TRBV7-2, the J gene TRBJ2-2; D is perhaps TRBD2 (6 bases). Germline V lookup: CDR1 SGHTA, CDR2 FQGNSA. This CDR3 is built from 17 residues. Trimming left V 5 bases short and J 7 bases short, with 23 bases between. CDR3 bases: TGTGCCAGCAGCCAAACCGGGACTCCCCTCCTTGGCGGGGAGCTGTTTTTT. Translation: CASSQTGTPLLGGELFF.

This rearrangement joins TRBV4-2 to TRBJ1-4, with D possibly TRBD1 on 5 matching bases. Germline values: CDR1 LGHNA, CDR2 YNFKEQ. This CDR3 is built from 17 residues. Trimming left V 1 base short and J 1 base short, with 13 bases between. The CDR3 region is CASSQVTGSETNEKLFF. As DNA, the CDR3 is TGTGCCAGCAGCCAAGTAACAGGAAGCGAAACTAATGAAAAACTGTTTTTT.

This clone was seen once. V and J are TRBV6-1 and TRBJ2-7, with TRBD2 matching over 7 bases. Germline loops: CDR1 MNHNS, CDR2 SASEGT. This CDR3 is built from 14 residues. J was trimmed by 0 bases and V by 11 bases; bases with no gene match: 10. The CDR3 sequence is CAAGGGAASYEQYF. The CDR3 nucleotides are TGTGCCGCCGGGGGAGGGGCGGCCTCCTACGAGCAGTACTTC.

The rearrangement uses TRBV6-5 and TRBJ1-6, with D unresolved. The length of the CDR3 is 15 residues. The V end was cut by 0 bases, the J end by 5 bases, with 8 bases between. Germline V gene lookup returns CDR1 MNHEY and CDR2 SVGAGI. CDR3 in DNA: TGTGCCAGCAGTTACTCTCAGACCCATAATTCACCCCTCCACTTT. Translated, it gives CASSYSQTHNSPLHF.

The CDR3 protein is CASSMRTSGTRTQETQYF. The CDR3 bases are TGTGCCAGCAGCATGAGGACCTCCGGGACTAGAACTCAAGAGACCCAGTACTTC. The gene calls are TRBV5-6 and TRBJ2-5, with 8 bases that match TRBD2. Per the germline V gene, CDR1 is SGHDT and CDR2 is YYEEEE. The CDR3 is 18 amino acids. J gave up 2 bases and V 4 bases, and 16 bases lay outside the gene matches.

The chain uses TRBV2 and TRBJ2-7; 7 positions match TRBD1. Losses at the gene ends were 1 base for V and 2 bases for J; bases not matched to a gene: 2. The length of the CDR3 is 14 residues. Germline assignment: CDR1 SNHLY and CDR2 FYNNEI. The DNA of the CDR3 is TGTGCCAGCAGTGAAGGACAGGGAGCCTACGAGCAGTACTTC. Its translation: CASSEGQGAYEQYF. Supplemented by reference TRBV2 and TRBJ2-7, the full variable domain reads EPEVTQTPSHQVTQMGQEVILRCVPISNHLYFYWYRQILGQKVEFLVSFYNNEISEKSEIFDDQFSVERPDGSNFTLKIRSTKLEDSAMYFCASSEGQGAYEQYFGPGTRLTVT.

About this clone itself: Other nucleotide sequences in the sample specify the same CDR3. The rearrangement links TRBV28 to TRBJ1-5; D gene ambiguous. This CDR3 comprises 11 residues. The germline V gene encodes CDR1 MDHEN and CDR2 SYDVKM. V was pared by 3 bases and J by 6 bases, with 3 bases between. Written as DNA, the CDR3 is TGTGCCAGCAGTTTGGGTCAGCCCCAGCATTTT. Protein: CASSLGQPQHF.

The chain combines TRBV5-1 with TRBJ2-3, with 16 bases matching TRBD2. Germline loops: CDR1 SGHRS, CDR2 YFSETQ. V shed 4 bases and J 3 bases; nucleotides not matched to a gene: 8. The CDR3 sequence is 18 residues long. The CDR3 is CASSKPGLAGGITDTQYF. CDR3 in DNA: TGCGCCAGCAGCAAACCGGGACTAGCGGGAGGGATTACAGATACGCAGTATTTT.

The chain has TRBV6-4 and TRBJ2-3; D remains unclear. In germline, CDR1 is MRHNA, CDR2 SNTAGT. V was trimmed by 3 bases and J by 4 bases, leaving 5 bases between them. The CDR3 has 12 amino acids. Here the CDR3 DNA reads TGTGCCAGCAGTGAGGCGGCAGATACGCAGTATTTT. Residues: CASSEAADTQYF.

V gene TRBV9 combines with J gene TRBJ1-1, with a possible D match to TRBD1 (5 bases). V was cut by 0 bases and J by 4 bases, with 10 bases left in between. The CDR3 contains 14 residues. CDR1 SGDLS and CDR2 YYNGEE come from the germline V gene. The CDR3 protein is CASSVGQGATEAFF. CDR3 coding DNA: TGTGCCAGCAGCGTAGGTCAGGGTGCCACTGAAGCTTTCTTT.

This chain links TRBV11-2 with TRBJ2-7, with 8 nucleotides matching TRBD1. With 5 bases clipped from V and 2 bases from J, the junction kept 11 bases outside the gene matches. This CDR3 has 16 amino acids. Germline CDR1 reads SGHAT; CDR2 reads FQNNGV. The CDR3 loop is CASSQPGQGRAYEQYF. Here the CDR3 DNA reads TGTGCCAGCAGCCAGCCCGGACAGGGTAGGGCCTACGAGCAGTACTTC.

CDR3 sequence (DNA): TGTGCCAGCAGTGAGGCAACAGGGTCTTCCTACGAGCAGTACTTC. Its protein is CASSEATGSSYEQYF. The chain links TRBV25-1 to TRBJ2-7, with D perhaps TRBD1 (6 bases). CDR1 and CDR2 from the germline V gene are MGHDK and SYGVNS. V shed 3 bases and J shed 1 base, with 13 bases lying between them. The CDR3 covers 15 residues.

The rearrangement links TRBV11-2 to TRBJ2-3, with D perhaps being TRBD1 or TRBD2 (7 bases each). The germline gives CDR1 SGHAT, CDR2 FQNNGV. This CDR3 region has 15 residues. Deletions cut 4 bases from V and 4 bases from J, with 15 bases between. In DNA form, the CDR3 reads TGTGCCAGCAGCTCCTGGGAGGGGGCCTCAGATACGCAGTATTTT. Its translation: CASSSWEGASDTQYF.

Remarks on this clone: The sample has other DNA sequences that encode this CDR3 too. The chain carries TRBV7-3 and TRBJ1-1, with D possibly matching TRBD1 (5 bases). V lost 5 bases and J 4 bases, leaving 11 bases between the germline ends. Germline V gene sequence: CDR1 SGHTA, CDR2 FQGTGA. This CDR3 is built from 13 residues. In DNA, the CDR3 is TGTGCCAGCAGCCCACTTGGGGGCACTGAAGCTTTCTTT. Its translation is CASSPLGGTEAFF. Using reference TRBV7-3 and TRBJ1-1 for the parts outside the CDR3, the full variable domain is GAGVSQTPSNKVTEKGKYVELRCDPISGHTALYWYRQSLGQGPEFLIYFQGTGAADDSGLPNDRFFAVRPEGSVSTLKIQRTERGDSAVYLCASSPLGGTEAFFGQGTRLTVV.

The J gene is TRBJ2-3, the V gene TRBV5-5; 10 bases are shared with TRBD2. CDR1 SGHKS and CDR2 YYEKEE come from the germline V gene (reference sequence). After removal of 3 bases from V and 3 bases from J, the junction contained 7 bases not matched to a gene. The CDR3 extends over 16 amino acids. The CDR3 DNA is TGTGCCAGCAGCTCCTTACCACTAGCGGGAACAGATACGCAGTATTTT. It translates to CASSSLPLAGTDTQYF.

A note on this clone: The sample holds other DNA sequences that translate to the same CDR3. The chain links TRBV30 to TRBJ2-3; the D is unclear. The CDR3 is 13 amino acids. The ends were cut back, 0 bases at V and 0 bases at J, with 4 bases in the middle. CDR1 and CDR2 (germline): GTSNPN, SVGIG (reference sequence). The CDR3 DNA reads as TGTGCCTGGAGTGTAAGGAGCACAGATACGCAGTATTTT. It translates to CAWSVRSTDTQYF. Combining the CDR3 with reference TRBV30 and TRBJ2-3 gives the whole variable domain SQTIHQWPATLVQPVGSPLSLECTVEGTSNPNLYWYRQAAGRGLQLLFYSVGIGQISSEVPQNLSASRPQDRQFILSSKKLLLSDSGFYLCAWSVRSTDTQYFGPGTRLTVL.

This sequence joins TRBV19 and TRBJ2-7; D not certain. Germline loops: CDR1 LNHDA, CDR2 SQIVND (reference sequence). Trimming took off 5 bases at V and 1 base at J, with 18 bases between the two ends. The CDR3 length is 16 residues. The CDR3 coding sequence is TGTGCCAGTAGTCGTCTACGGACCGAAGGATCCTACGAGCAGTACTTC. This encodes CASSRLRTEGSYEQYF.

This chain links TRBV18 with TRBJ2-5, with D maybe TRBD1 (5 bases). CDR3 length: 14 amino acids. Germline CDR1 KGHSH, CDR2 LQKENI. The V end lost 2 bases, the J end lost 5 bases, and 12 bases lay between the germline ends. Here the CDR3 reads CASSPSPGKETQYF. For the CDR3, the DNA is TGTGCCAGCTCACCAAGTCCAGGGAAGGAGACCCAGTACTTC.

This clone showed up just once. The V and J genes are TRBV6-5 and TRBJ1-3; D gene uncertain. This CDR3 has 14 residues. Germline assignment: CDR1 MNHEY and CDR2 SVGAGI. The V end lost 6 bases, the J end lost 0 bases, and 9 bases lay between the germline ends. The CDR3 bases are TGTGCCAGCAGACAGTGGAGCTCTGGAAACACCATATATTTT. Translated: CASRQWSSGNTIYF.

J is TRBJ2-7 and V is TRBV15, with D perhaps matching TRBD1 (6 bases). V was cut by 7 bases and J by 0 bases, with 19 bases left in between. CDR3 length: 16 amino acids. The germline V gene has CDR1 LNHNV and CDR2 YYDKDF (reference sequence). CDR3 protein: CATTRGVGPGSYEQYF. The CDR3 DNA reads as TGTGCCACCACCAGGGGAGTTGGGCCAGGCTCCTACGAGCAGTACTTC.

The chain uses TRBV4-3 and TRBJ2-4; D ambiguous. The CDR3 is made up of 13 amino acids. Trimming removed 0 bases at V and 10 bases at J, with 10 bases between. The germline CDR1 and CDR2 sequences are LGHNA and YSLEER. The CDR3 is CASSQEAYFIQYF. In nucleotides, the CDR3 is TGCGCCAGCAGCCAAGAAGCCTATTTTATTCAGTACTTC.

This chain uses TRBV4-1 with TRBJ2-2, with D unresolved. V lost 0 bases, J lost 6 bases, and 11 bases lay in between. Germline CDR1 and CDR2: MGHRA and YSYEKL. The CDR3 spans 15 residues. CDR3 sequence (DNA): TGCGCCAGCAGCCAAGATTATGTGGCACCCGGGGAGCTGTTTTTT. Protein: CASSQDYVAPGELFF.

This clone has a single count. The J gene is TRBJ1-5, the V gene TRBV6-1, with D unresolved. The CDR3 extends over 15 amino acids. Trimming shortened V by 2 bases and J by 5 bases, and 13 bases separated the two germline ends. CDR1 and CDR2 (germline): MNHNS, SASEGT. The CDR3 loop is CASSEIWKSDQPQHF. The CDR3 DNA sequence: TGTGCCAGCAGTGAAATTTGGAAGTCGGATCAGCCCCAGCATTTT.